What follows describes a single T cell receptor (beta chain). Antigen specificity is unknown. Using its own MiXCR run on the reads, TCRdb lists one record per CDR3 protein. The sample lists about 740,000 distinct CDR3 sequences; 35% to 40% were seen once. This specimen belongs to a study of T cell repertoires in cytomegalovirus infection. Study as a whole: The public TCR beta signatures pointed to both CMV infection and matching HLA type. Study-wide results and caveats: Clonotypes of TCR beta that were HLA-C-restricted and CMV-specific dominated the ex vivo response.

V was clipped by 8 bases and J by 8 bases, with 13 bases between them. Germline CDR1 reads MNHEY; CDR2 reads SMNVEV (reference sequence). The CDR3 consists of 13 residues. V and J are TRBV27 and TRBJ1-6, with no clear D. Sequences were obtained from PBMCs. This clonotype was sampled from a human donor in good health (CMV status not recorded). Some clones in this sample may be carry-over from other donors' samples. CDR3 nucleotides: TGTGCCAGCGGATATACCCTTTATTCACCCCTCCACTTT. As protein: CASGYTLYSPLHF.